The next 10 T cell receptor beta chains were all read from a single sample in a study of identical twins. TCRdb reprocessed the 5' RACE reads with MiXCR, giving one entry per CDR3 protein. The sample yields about 470,000 distinct CDR3 sequences, 20% to 25% seen once. The sample also formed part of further work on T cells expressing NK-cell markers.

The sample consisted of CD4+ T cells sorted from blood. These receptors were collected from a woman in her late teens or twenties in good health.

The rearrangement uses TRBV5-5 and TRBJ1-2; 8 bases agree with TRBD1. This CDR3 comprises 16 residues. Germline V CDR1 and CDR2: SGHKS, YYEKEE (reference sequence). The V gene end was trimmed by 0 bases and the J gene end by 7 bases; junction bases not matched to a gene: 11. As DNA, the CDR3 is TGTGCCAGCAGCTTGGACCTTGAACCCGACAGGGGTGGCTACACCTTC. The encoded protein is CASSLDLEPDRGGYTF.

The chain recombines TRBV7-9 with TRBJ2-4; weak D call: TRBD2 (5 bases). This CDR3 spans 17 amino acids. V lost 3 bases, J lost 2 bases, and 17 bases lay in between. Germline lookup yields CDR1 SEHNR and CDR2 FQNEAQ (reference sequence). CDR3 amino acids: CASSFGLASVPKNIQYF. The DNA for the CDR3 is TGTGCCAGCAGCTTCGGACTCGCCAGCGTACCCAAAAACATTCAGTACTTC.

The chain is built from TRBV2 and TRBJ2-2; D gene uncertain. Trimming left V 4 bases short and J 4 bases short, with 13 bases between. Germline V gene data show CDR1 as SNHLY and CDR2 as FYNNEI. The CDR3 spans 15 residues. CDR3 in amino acids: CASSVEGPTTGELFF. The DNA of the CDR3 is TGTGCCAGCAGTGTTGAAGGCCCCACCACCGGGGAGCTGTTTTTT.

This rearrangement joins TRBV20-1 to TRBJ1-1; TRBD1 is a possible D gene (5 bases). The CDR3 is 13 residues long. V was cut by 1 base and J by 4 bases, with 10 bases left in between. Germline loops: CDR1 DFQATT, CDR2 SNEGSKA (reference sequence). The CDR3 sequence: CSARASGGTEAFF. CDR3 DNA sequence: TGCAGTGCTAGAGCATCGGGGGGCACTGAAGCTTTCTTT.

This clonotype has more than one count but fewer than ten. This chain uses TRBV29-1 with TRBJ2-4; TRBD2 matches 7 bases. V dropped 6 bases and J dropped 2; count of bases not matched to a gene: 4. This CDR3 has 13 amino acids. CDR1 SQVTM and CDR2 ANQGSEA come from the germline V gene. In DNA form, the CDR3 reads TGCAGCGTGGCCGGGACTACCAAAAACATTCAGTACTTC. Amino acids: CSVAGTTKNIQYF.

The chain joins TRBV12-3 or TRBV12-4 to TRBJ1-6; a weak D match, TRBD1 (5 bases). This CDR3 has 14 amino acids. The V gene lost 3 bases and the J gene lost 8 bases, with 11 bases spanning the gap. CDR3 amino acids: CASSFQGADSPLHF. CDR3 sequence (DNA): TGTGCCAGCAGTTTCCAGGGTGCCGATTCACCCCTCCACTTT.

This clonotype turned up a few times. V is TRBV20-1 and J is TRBJ1-5; 7 bases map to TRBD1. The CDR3 spans 17 residues. Germline CDR1 is DFQATT and CDR2 is SNEGSKA (reference sequence). The junction had 8 bases not matched to a gene; V was cut back by 0 bases and J by 0 bases. CDR3 nucleotide sequence: TGCAGTGCTAGAGATCTCCTGGACAGGTATAGCAATCAGCCCCAGCATTTT. Residues: CSARDLLDRYSNQPQHF.

Only a few counts were recorded for this clonotype. J is TRBJ1-1 and V is TRBV27; D unclear. The CDR3 has 13 residues. The germline V gene has CDR1 MNHEY and CDR2 SMNVEV (reference sequence). Trimming left V 5 bases short and J 5 bases short, with 12 bases between. The CDR3 protein is CASSRQPETEAFF. The DNA for the CDR3 is TGTGCCAGCAGTAGGCAGCCGGAGACTGAAGCTTTCTTT.

The chain couples TRBV20-1 to TRBJ1-1, with a tentative D call TRBD1 (5 bases). Per the germline V gene, CDR1 is DFQATT and CDR2 is SNEGSKA (reference sequence). The CDR3 length is 15 residues. Trimming took off 5 bases at V and 0 bases at J, with 16 bases between the two ends. CDR3 residues: CSAPKAGSMNTEAFF. CDR3 sequence (DNA): TGCAGTGCTCCCAAGGCAGGGAGCATGAACACTGAAGCTTTCTTT.

This clonotype was counted between two and nine times. The chain uses TRBV12-3 or TRBV12-4 and TRBJ2-2; maybe TRBD2 (5 bases). Trimming removed 6 bases from V and 4 bases from J, with 12 bases in between. The CDR3 is 14 residues long. CDR3 bases: TGTGCCAGCAGGATTCCCGGGGTCACCGGGGAGCTGTTTTTT. Translated: CASRIPGVTGELFF.